Each of the 32 T cell receptor beta chains below was sequenced from the same sample in a study of spatial heterogeneity in lung cancer. TCRdb re-called the 5' RACE reads with MiXCR, one entry per CDR3 protein. Here the sample spans around 110,000 distinct CDR3 sequences, roughly an eighth being singletons. Time point noted: blood at routine non-recurrence follow-up after resection. Unsorted samples of tumor, nontumor lung or frozen PBMC had their whole RNA sequenced. The sample here was PBMCs, taken at follow-up. Receptor source: a male donor with early-stage non-small cell lung cancer.

This clonotype was detected only a few times. CDR3 DNA sequence: TGTGCCAGCAGCTTTTCCTTATCCGTGACGGCCGGGGAGCTGTTTTTT. This translates into CASSFSLSVTAGELFF. This rearrangement joins TRBV7-9 to TRBJ2-2; D not certain. Germline lookup yields CDR1 SEHNR and CDR2 FQNEAQ (reference sequence). The V gene lost 3 bases and the J gene lost 6 bases, with 17 bases spanning the gap. The CDR3 has 16 amino acids.

This rearrangement joins TRBV7-2 to TRBJ2-2; 7 bases match TRBD2. J was trimmed by 4 bases and V by 5 bases; bases with no gene match: 7. Germline V lookup: CDR1 SGHTA, CDR2 FQGNSA. The CDR3 has 15 amino acids. This chain's CDR3 is CASSPTGGTTGELFF. CDR3 nucleotide sequence: TGTGCCAGCAGCCCAACCGGGGGGACCACCGGGGAGCTGTTTTTT. The full variable domain, completed using reference TRBV7-2 and TRBJ2-2, is GAGVSQSPSNKVTEKGKDVELRCDPISGHTALYWYRQSLGQGLEFLIYFQGNSAPDKSGLPSDRFSAERTGGSVSTLTIQRTQQEDSAVYLCASSPTGGTTGELFFGEGSRLTVL.

A few counts support this clonotype. The gene calls are TRBV7-9 and TRBJ2-1; D might be TRBD2 (5 bases). This CDR3 region has 12 residues. Germline values: CDR1 SEHNR, CDR2 FQNEAQ (reference sequence). The ends were cut back, 1 base at V and 15 bases at J, with 13 bases in the middle. The CDR3 DNA follows: TGTGCCAGCAGCTTAGGACGGGCGGGCTGGTTCTTC. It codes for CASSLGRAGWFF. Complete variable domain (other parts from reference TRBV7-9 and TRBJ2-1): DTGVSQNPRHKITKRGQNVTFRCDPISEHNRLYWYRQTLGQGPEFLTYFQNEAQLEKSRLLSDRFSAERPKGSFSTLEIQRTEQGDSAMYLCASSLGRAGWFFGPGTRLTVL.

The rearrangement uses TRBV19 and TRBJ2-7; D gene unclear. The CDR3 is 14 amino acids. With 6 bases removed from V and 2 bases from J, the gap between germline ends came to 14 bases. Germline values: CDR1 LNHDA, CDR2 SQIVND (reference sequence). The DNA for the CDR3 is TGTGCCAGTAGGGCCGGGCCGTATGCCTACGAGCAGTACTTC. Residues: CASRAGPYAYEQYF.

This clonotype was found a few times. V and J are TRBV4-2 and TRBJ2-5, with TRBD2 identical over 8 bases. J was trimmed by 5 bases and V by 4 bases; bases with no gene match: 6. The CDR3 covers 14 residues. CDR1 is LGHNA, CDR2 YNFKEQ, per germline. CDR3 nucleotide sequence: TGTGCCAGCAGCCCCGTCGGGGGGGAGGAGACCCAGTACTTC. This codes for CASSPVGGEETQYF.

This clonotype was seen repeatedly, ten times or more. The rearrangement links TRBV29-1 to TRBJ2-2; D might be TRBD1 or TRBD2, each matching 5 bases. V dropped 6 bases and J dropped 0 bases, with 11 bases sitting between them. CDR3 size: 14 residues. Germline lookup yields CDR1 SQVTM and CDR2 ANQGSEA. As DNA, the CDR3 is TGCAGCGTGGGGACGGATACGAACACCGGGGAGCTGTTTTTT. It is translated as CSVGTDTNTGELFF.

There are a few counts of this clonotype. The genes are TRBV6-6 and TRBJ1-1, with 7 positions matching TRBD1. Germline trimming cut 5 bases from V and 7 bases from J; bases unmatched to any gene: 13. The germline V gene encodes CDR1 MNHNY and CDR2 SVGAGI (reference sequence). The CDR3 runs 15 residues. For the CDR3, the DNA is TGTGCCAGCAGTCGTACGAGACAGGGCGAGGATGAAGCTTTCTTT. As protein: CASSRTRQGEDEAFF.

DNA of the CDR3: TGTGCCAGCAGCCAAGATGGGGGCACCCACTCCTACGAGCAGTACTTC. It is translated as CASSQDGGTHSYEQYF. The J gene is TRBJ2-7, the V gene TRBV3-1; D perhaps matches TRBD1 (6 bases). The CDR3 loop spans 16 amino acids. Trimming took off 0 bases at V and 0 bases at J, with 12 bases between the two ends. Germline V gene data show CDR1 as LGHDT and CDR2 as YNNKEL (reference sequence).

In this sample, this clonotype turned up many times. The CDR3 region has the DNA TGCAGCGTTGGTTCGCAGGGATCGAAAAAACTGTTTTTT. This codes for CSVGSQGSKKLFF. V is TRBV29-1 and J is TRBJ1-4; perhaps TRBD1 as D (5 bases). Trimming shortened V by 4 bases and J by 9 bases, and 15 bases separated the two germline ends. Per germline, CDR1 SQVTM and CDR2 ANQGSEA. This CDR3 comprises 13 residues.

The chain couples TRBV30 to TRBJ2-1, with D possibly matching TRBD2 (7 bases). Looked up from germline, CDR1 is GTSNPN and CDR2 is SVGIG (reference sequence). With 2 bases removed from V and 8 bases from J, the gap between germline ends came to 13 bases. The CDR3 length is 13 residues. The CDR3 DNA is TGTGCCTGGAGTCTTGGGGGGGCGTATGAGCAGTTCTTC. Its protein product is CAWSLGGAYEQFF.

The chain combines TRBV5-1 with TRBJ2-5, with D perhaps being TRBD1 or TRBD2 (6 bases each). The germline CDR1 and CDR2 sequences are SGHRS and YFSETQ. The CDR3 is 13 amino acids. Deletions cut 4 bases from V and 4 bases from J, with 11 bases between. CDR3 loop: CASSLGGPETQYF. CDR3 sequence (DNA): TGCGCCAGCAGCCTGGGGGGCCCAGAGACCCAGTACTTC.

V and J are TRBV18 and TRBJ1-1; tentative D call: TRBD1 (6 bases). V lost 0 bases to trimming and J lost 5 bases, with 19 bases between them. Germline lookup yields CDR1 KGHSH and CDR2 LQKENI. This CDR3 contains 17 residues. The CDR3 coding sequence is TGTGCCAGCTCACCACCCCGAGCAGGACAGATTTCAACTGAAGCTTTCTTT. Amino acids: CASSPPRAGQISTEAFF.

The CDR3 DNA follows: TGCGCCAGCAGCTCGACAGGGGGCGGCTCCTACGAGCAGTACTTC. This translates into CASSSTGGGSYEQYF. The genes are TRBV5-1 and TRBJ2-7; 10 nucleotides agree with TRBD1. Per germline, CDR1 SGHRS and CDR2 YFSETQ. Trimming at V came to 3 bases and at J to 0 bases, leaving 3 bases not matched to a gene. CDR3 length equals 15 residues. Variable domain in full (rest from reference TRBV5-1 and TRBJ2-7): KAGVTQTPRYLIKTRGQQVTLSCSPISGHRSVSWYQQTPGQGLQFLFEYFSETQRNKGNFPGRFSGRQFSNSRSEMNVSTLELGDSALYLCASSSTGGGSYEQYFGPGTRLTVT.

The rearrangement uses TRBV12-3 or TRBV12-4 and TRBJ1-1, with TRBD1 identical over 7 bases. The V and J ends lost 6 bases and 5 bases, in that order; junction bases with no gene match: 6. The CDR3 is 13 residues long. CDR3 nucleotide sequence: TGTGCCAGCAGCCTACAGGGGAGAACTGAAGCTTTCTTT. Encoded protein: CASSLQGRTEAFF.

The sample holds many counts of this clonotype. The chain combines TRBV5-1 with TRBJ2-5; possibly TRBD1 for D (7 bases). Germline CDR1 and CDR2: SGHRS and YFSETQ. Trimming removed 4 bases from V and 1 base from J, with 14 bases in between. The CDR3 consists of 15 residues. CDR3 DNA sequence: TGCGCCAGCAGCAGCCAGGGGGGAATCCAAGAGACCCAGTACTTC. As protein: CASSSQGGIQETQYF.

This chain links TRBV20-1 with TRBJ2-2; D remains ambiguous. Germline assignment: CDR1 DFQATT and CDR2 SNEGSKA (reference sequence). The CDR3 loop spans 14 amino acids. The V gene lost 6 bases and the J gene lost 2 bases, with 13 bases spanning the gap. CDR3 residues: CSAPPVVNTGELFF. CDR3 DNA sequence: TGCAGTGCCCCGCCCGTCGTTAACACCGGGGAGCTGTTTTTT.

This clonotype has a handful of counts. The chain carries TRBV4-2 and TRBJ1-2; D remains ambiguous. The CDR3 extends over 15 amino acids. CDR1 LGHNA and CDR2 YNFKEQ come from the germline V gene. V was clipped by 0 bases and J by 0 bases, with 8 bases between them. The CDR3 here is CASSQDAVANYGYTF. The CDR3 bases are TGTGCCAGCAGCCAAGATGCGGTAGCTAACTATGGCTACACCTTC.

This clonotype was recorded at least ten times. The chain has TRBV7-9 and TRBJ2-2, with TRBD2 matching 7 bases. There are 16 residues in the CDR3. Germline V gene sequence: CDR1 SEHNR, CDR2 FQNEAQ (reference sequence). Unmatched junction bases numbered 5, after V lost 4 bases and J lost 0 bases. The CDR3 coding sequence is TGTGCCAGCAGCTCAGATCGGGGGGCGAACACCGGGGAGCTGTTTTTT. Protein: CASSSDRGANTGELFF. Combining the CDR3 with reference TRBV7-9 and TRBJ2-2 gives the whole variable domain DTGVSQNPRHKITKRGQNVTFRCDPISEHNRLYWYRQTLGQGPEFLTYFQNEAQLEKSRLLSDRFSAERPKGSFSTLEIQRTEQGDSAMYLCASSSDRGANTGELFFGEGSRLTVL.

The genes are TRBV5-1 and TRBJ2-3; 7 nucleotides align to TRBD1. Per germline, CDR1 SGHRS and CDR2 YFSETQ. Unmatched junction bases numbered 8, after V lost 4 bases and J lost 6 bases. The CDR3 covers 14 residues. The CDR3 reads CASSGDRASDTQYF. CDR3 DNA: TGCGCCAGCAGCGGTGACAGGGCCTCCGATACGCAGTATTTT. Filled out from reference TRBV5-1 and TRBJ2-3, the complete variable domain reads KAGVTQTPRYLIKTRGQQVTLSCSPISGHRSVSWYQQTPGQGLQFLFEYFSETQRNKGNFPGRFSGRQFSNSRSEMNVSTLELGDSALYLCASSGDRASDTQYFGPGTRLTVL.

The sample holds a few counts of this clonotype. The chain uses TRBV29-1 and TRBJ2-7, with TRBD2 as a possible D gene (5 bases). Trimming pared 7 bases from V and 4 bases from J, leaving 11 bases between. The CDR3 is 11 amino acids. Per the germline V gene, CDR1 is SQVTM and CDR2 is ANQGSEA. CDR3 sequence: CSAYEGYEQYF. The CDR3 DNA reads TGCAGCGCGTACGAGGGATACGAGCAGTACTTC.

This clonotype was seen only a few times. J is TRBJ2-4 and V is TRBV4-1; 7 nucleotides match TRBD1. CDR1 MGHRA and CDR2 YSYEKL come from the germline V gene. After removal of 7 bases from V and 1 base from J, the junction contained 4 bases not matched to a gene. The CDR3 runs to 14 residues. CDR3 DNA: TGCGCCAGCACCCAGACAGGGGCCAAAAACATTCAGTACTTC. It yields the protein CASTQTGAKNIQYF.

In its sample, this clonotype was seen a few times. V usage is TRBV7-9 and J usage is TRBJ1-2; TRBD1 is a possible D gene (5 bases). Between the trimmed V and J ends, which lost 1 base and 12 bases, there was a span of 15 bases. The CDR3 is 13 residues long. Per the germline V gene, CDR1 is SEHNR and CDR2 is FQNEAQ (reference sequence). The CDR3, as DNA: TGTGCCAGCAGCTTAGAAGGGACCTACTCGAACACCTTC. Its protein product is CASSLEGTYSNTF.

V is TRBV6-5 and J is TRBJ2-7; 12 bases fit TRBD1. Germline assignment: CDR1 MNHEY and CDR2 SVGAGI. V lost 6 bases, J lost 4 bases, and 10 bases stayed unmatched. The CDR3 extends over 16 amino acids. Here the CDR3 DNA reads TGTGCCAGCAGGAACACCGGGACAGGGGGCCGTTACGAGCAGTACTTC. Its protein product is CASRNTGTGGRYEQYF.

This clonotype was detected only a few times. V is TRBV23-1 and J is TRBJ2-7; D gene uncertain. TRBV23-1 is an open reading frame whose function is uncertain. The V gene lost 5 bases and the J gene lost 3 bases, with 11 bases spanning the gap. The CDR3 spans 13 residues. CDR3 loop: CASSRKEHYEQYF. The CDR3 DNA follows: TGCGCCAGCAGTAGGAAAGAACACTACGAGCAGTACTTC.

This clonotype has just a few counts. DNA of the CDR3: TGTGCCAGTAGTATAGACCGGGACCCCAATCAGCCCCAGCATTTT. Translation gives CASSIDRDPNQPQHF. V usage is TRBV19 and J usage is TRBJ1-5; D might be TRBD1 (5 bases). CDR1 and CDR2 (germline): LNHDA, SQIVND (reference sequence). Trimming took 0 bases from V and 3 from J, leaving 9 bases between them. The CDR3 totals 15 residues.

This clonotype appeared many times. This chain links TRBV4-3 with TRBJ1-1; 10 bases match TRBD1. From germline, CDR1 is LGHNA and CDR2 YSLEER. V shed 5 bases and J 4 bases; nucleotides not matched to a gene: 7. The CDR3 extends over 15 amino acids. The CDR3: CASSSRQGASTEAFF. CDR3 in DNA: TGCGCCAGCAGCTCCCGACAGGGGGCGAGCACTGAAGCTTTCTTT.

This clonotype was counted between two and nine times. J is TRBJ1-5 and V is TRBV7-2, with a weak D call TRBD1 (6 bases). V lost 4 bases, J lost 7 bases, and 11 bases lay in between. Germline CDR1 reads SGHTA; CDR2 reads FQGNSA. The CDR3 covers 13 residues. The CDR3 sequence is CASSSVRGQPQHF. The CDR3 DNA reads TGTGCCAGCAGCTCCGTCAGGGGACAGCCCCAGCATTTT.

This clonotype was counted at least ten times. The chain is built from TRBV29-1 and TRBJ1-1; D gene uncertain. This CDR3 comprises 12 residues. Germline CDR1 reads SQVTM; CDR2 reads ANQGSEA. The V and J ends lost 4 bases and 5 bases respectively, with 11 bases between them. The CDR3 DNA reads as TGCAGCGTTGCCGGTTGGGTTACTGAAGCTTTCTTT. This codes for CSVAGWVTEAFF.

This clonotype has at least ten counts. The chain employs TRBV9 and TRBJ1-4, with D perhaps TRBD1 (6 bases). In germline, CDR1 is SGDLS, CDR2 YYNGEE. CDR3 length equals 15 residues. V was trimmed by 4 bases and J by 8 bases, leaving 18 bases between them. CDR3 residues: CASSPTTGSFEKLFF. DNA for the CDR3: TGTGCCAGCAGCCCAACGACAGGAAGTTTCGAAAAACTGTTTTTT.

The sample holds many counts of this clonotype. The chain uses TRBV7-8 and TRBJ1-6; D ambiguous. CDR3 length: 14 residues. The germline V and J ends were trimmed by 1 base and 5 bases, with 6 bases remaining between them. Germline CDR1 SGHVS, CDR2 FQNEAQ. This CDR3 reads CASSLVGNNSPLHF. As DNA, the CDR3 is TGTGCCAGCAGCTTAGTAGGGAATAATTCACCCCTCCACTTT.

The chain has TRBV6-5 and TRBJ1-2; 9 bases are a match to TRBD1. Germline CDR1 is MNHEY and CDR2 is SVGAGI. CDR3 length: 14 amino acids. The junction had 5 bases not matched to a gene; V was cut back by 5 bases and J by 4 bases. The DNA of the CDR3 is TGTGCCAGCAGTGAAACAGGGGGCTCCTATGGCTACACCTTC. Encoded protein: CASSETGGSYGYTF.

This clonotype occurred many times. V usage is TRBV28 and J usage is TRBJ1-1; the D is unclear. From germline, CDR1 is MDHEN and CDR2 SYDVKM. The CDR3 runs to 11 residues. Trimming took 6 bases from V and 5 from J, leaving 7 bases between them. Written as DNA, the CDR3 is TGTGCCAGCAGCCCCCGTACTGAAGCTTTCTTT. Residues: CASSPRTEAFF.